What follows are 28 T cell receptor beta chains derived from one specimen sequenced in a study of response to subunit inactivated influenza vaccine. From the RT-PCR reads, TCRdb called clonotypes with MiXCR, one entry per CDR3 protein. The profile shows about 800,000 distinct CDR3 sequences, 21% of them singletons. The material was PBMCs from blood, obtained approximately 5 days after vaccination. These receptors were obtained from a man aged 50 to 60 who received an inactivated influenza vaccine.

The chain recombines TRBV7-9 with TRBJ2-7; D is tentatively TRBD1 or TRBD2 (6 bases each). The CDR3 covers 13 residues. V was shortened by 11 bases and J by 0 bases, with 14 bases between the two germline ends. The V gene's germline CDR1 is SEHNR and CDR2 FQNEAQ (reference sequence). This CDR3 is CALDRGPSYEQYF. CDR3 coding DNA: TGTGCCCTCGACCGGGGGCCCTCCTACGAGCAGTACTTC. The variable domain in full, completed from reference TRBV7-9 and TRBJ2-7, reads DTGVSQNPRHKITKRGQNVTFRCDPISEHNRLYWYRQTLGQGPEFLTYFQNEAQLEKSRLLSDRFSAERPKGSFSTLEIQRTEQGDSAMYLCALDRGPSYEQYFGPGTRLTVT.

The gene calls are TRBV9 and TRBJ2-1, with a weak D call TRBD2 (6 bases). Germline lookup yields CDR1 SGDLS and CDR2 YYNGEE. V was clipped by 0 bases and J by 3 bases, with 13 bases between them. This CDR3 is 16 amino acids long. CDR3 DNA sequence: TGTGCCAGCAGCGTAGGAACGGGAGCGGGCTACAATGAGCAGTTCTTC. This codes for CASSVGTGAGYNEQFF.

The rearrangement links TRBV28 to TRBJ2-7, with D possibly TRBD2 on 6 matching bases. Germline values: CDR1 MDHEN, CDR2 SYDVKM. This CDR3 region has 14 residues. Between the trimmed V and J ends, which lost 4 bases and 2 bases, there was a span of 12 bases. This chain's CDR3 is CASSSGTEPYEQYF. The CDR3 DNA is TGTGCCAGCAGTTCCGGGACTGAGCCCTACGAGCAGTACTTC.

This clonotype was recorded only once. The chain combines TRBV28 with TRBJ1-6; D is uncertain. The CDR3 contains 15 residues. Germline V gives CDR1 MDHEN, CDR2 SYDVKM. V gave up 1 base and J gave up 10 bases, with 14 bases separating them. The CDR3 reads CASSLSANTGSPLHF. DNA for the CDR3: TGTGCCAGCAGTTTATCGGCTAACACGGGCTCACCCCTCCACTTT. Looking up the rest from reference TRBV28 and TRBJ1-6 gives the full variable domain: DVKVTQSSRYLVKRTGEKVFLECVQDMDHENMFWYRQDPGLGLRLIYFSYDVKMKEKGDIPEGYSVSREKKERFSLILESASTNQTSMYLCASSLSANTGSPLHFGNGTRLTVT.

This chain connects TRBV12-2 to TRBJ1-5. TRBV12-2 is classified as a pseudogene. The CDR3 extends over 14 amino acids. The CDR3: CASLRGSLDQPQHF. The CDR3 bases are TGTGCAAGCTTACGCGGCAGCTTAGATCAGCCCCAGCATTTT.

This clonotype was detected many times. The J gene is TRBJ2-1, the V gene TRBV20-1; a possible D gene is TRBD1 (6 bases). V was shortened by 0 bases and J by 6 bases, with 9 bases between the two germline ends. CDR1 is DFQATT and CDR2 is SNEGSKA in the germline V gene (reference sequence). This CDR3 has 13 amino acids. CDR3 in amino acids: CSARDTGPNEQFF. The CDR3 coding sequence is TGCAGTGCTAGAGATACAGGGCCCAATGAGCAGTTCTTC.

The DNA for the CDR3 is TGTGCCAGCAGTTACCCACGGGGAGCGGGGAAACCTGAGCAGTTCTTC. It is translated as CASSYPRGAGKPEQFF. The J gene is TRBJ2-1, the V gene TRBV6-2 or TRBV6-3, with TRBD2 matching over 7 bases. V was clipped by 2 bases and J by 9 bases; unmatched bases: 13. CDR1 and CDR2 from the germline V gene are MNHEY and SVGEGT. The CDR3 loop spans 16 amino acids.

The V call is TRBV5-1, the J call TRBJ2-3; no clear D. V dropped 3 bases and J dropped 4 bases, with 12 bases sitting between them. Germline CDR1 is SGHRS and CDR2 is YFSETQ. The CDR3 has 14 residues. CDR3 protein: CASSWIYPPDTQYF. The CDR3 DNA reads TGCGCCAGCAGCTGGATCTACCCCCCAGATACGCAGTATTTT. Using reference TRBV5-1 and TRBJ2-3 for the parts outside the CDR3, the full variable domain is KAGVTQTPRYLIKTRGQQVTLSCSPISGHRSVSWYQQTPGQGLQFLFEYFSETQRNKGNFPGRFSGRQFSNSRSEMNVSTLELGDSALYLCASSWIYPPDTQYFGPGTRLTVL.

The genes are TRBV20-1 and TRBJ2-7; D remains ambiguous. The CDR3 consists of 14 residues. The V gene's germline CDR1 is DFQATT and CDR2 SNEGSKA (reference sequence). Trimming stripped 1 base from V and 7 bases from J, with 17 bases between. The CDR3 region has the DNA TGCAGTGCTAGAGGGGCCCGGAGCTCGGATGAGCAGTACTTC. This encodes CSARGARSSDEQYF.

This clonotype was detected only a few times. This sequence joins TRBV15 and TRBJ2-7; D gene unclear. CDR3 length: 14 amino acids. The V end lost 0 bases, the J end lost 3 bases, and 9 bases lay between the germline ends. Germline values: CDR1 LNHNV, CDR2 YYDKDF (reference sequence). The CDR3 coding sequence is TGTGCCACCAGCAGAGAACACACGGGCTACGAGCAGTACTTC. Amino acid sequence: CATSREHTGYEQYF. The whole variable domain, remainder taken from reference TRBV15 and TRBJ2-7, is DAMVIQNPRYQVTQFGKPVTLSCSQTLNHNVMYWYQQKSSQAPKLLFHYYDKDFNNEADTPDNFQSRRPNTSFCFLDIRSPGLGDTAMYLCATSREHTGYEQYFGPGTRLTVT.

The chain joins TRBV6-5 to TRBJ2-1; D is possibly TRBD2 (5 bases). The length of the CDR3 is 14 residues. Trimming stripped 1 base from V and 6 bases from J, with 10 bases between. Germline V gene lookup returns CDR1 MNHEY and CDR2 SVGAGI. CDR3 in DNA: TGTGCCAGCAGTTACTTAGGCGGGCCCAATGAGCAGTTCTTC. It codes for CASSYLGGPNEQFF.

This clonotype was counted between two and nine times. CDR3 amino acids: CSARSQTQYF. CDR3 bases: TGCAGTGCTAGATCCCAGACCCAGTACTTC. The chain carries TRBV20-1 and TRBJ2-5; D unclear. The CDR3 loop spans 10 amino acids. Trimming cost V 2 bases and J 6 bases, with 4 bases left between them. Looked up from germline, CDR1 is DFQATT and CDR2 is SNEGSKA (reference sequence).

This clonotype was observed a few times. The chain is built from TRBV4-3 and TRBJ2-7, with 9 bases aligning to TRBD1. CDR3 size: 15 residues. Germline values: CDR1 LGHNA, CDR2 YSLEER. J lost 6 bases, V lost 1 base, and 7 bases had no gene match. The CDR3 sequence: CASSQAWDRAAEQYF. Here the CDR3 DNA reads TGCGCCAGCAGCCAAGCCTGGGACAGGGCTGCCGAGCAGTACTTC.

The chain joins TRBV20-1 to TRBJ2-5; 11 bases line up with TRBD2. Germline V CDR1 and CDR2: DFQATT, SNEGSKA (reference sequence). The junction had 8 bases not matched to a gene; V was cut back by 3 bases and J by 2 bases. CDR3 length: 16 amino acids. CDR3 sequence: CSASRASGGLQETQYF. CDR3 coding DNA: TGCAGTGCTAGTCGGGCTAGCGGGGGGCTACAAGAGACCCAGTACTTC.

The CDR3 sequence: CSATRGVHSSYNEQFF. The DNA for the CDR3 is TGCAGTGCTACCAGGGGCGTCCATAGCTCCTACAATGAGCAGTTCTTC. The chain joins TRBV20-1 to TRBJ2-1; D may be TRBD1 (6 bases). Germline CDR1 and CDR2: DFQATT and SNEGSKA (reference sequence). The CDR3 runs to 16 residues. V lost 4 bases to trimming and J lost 0 bases, with 16 bases between them.

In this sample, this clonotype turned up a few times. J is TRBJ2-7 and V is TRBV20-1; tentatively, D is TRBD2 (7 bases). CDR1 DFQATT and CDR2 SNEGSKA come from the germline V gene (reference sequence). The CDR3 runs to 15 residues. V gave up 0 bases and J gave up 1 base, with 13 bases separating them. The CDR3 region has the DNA TGCAGTGCTAGAGATCTGGGGGGGCCTTCCTACGAGCAGTACTTC. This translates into CSARDLGGPSYEQYF.

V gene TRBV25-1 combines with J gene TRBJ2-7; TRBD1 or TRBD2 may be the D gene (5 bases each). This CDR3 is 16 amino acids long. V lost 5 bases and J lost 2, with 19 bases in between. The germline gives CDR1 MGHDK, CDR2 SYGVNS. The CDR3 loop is CASSLEGAGRTYEQYF. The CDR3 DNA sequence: TGTGCCAGCAGTCTAGAAGGGGCGGGTCGTACCTACGAGCAGTACTTC.

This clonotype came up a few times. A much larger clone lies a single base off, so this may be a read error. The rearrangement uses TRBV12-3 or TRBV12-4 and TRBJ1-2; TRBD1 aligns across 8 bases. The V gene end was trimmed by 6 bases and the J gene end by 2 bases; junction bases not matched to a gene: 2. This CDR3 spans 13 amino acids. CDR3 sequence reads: CASRRDRNYGYTF. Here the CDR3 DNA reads TGTGCCAGCAGACGGGACAGGAACTATGGCTACACCTTC.

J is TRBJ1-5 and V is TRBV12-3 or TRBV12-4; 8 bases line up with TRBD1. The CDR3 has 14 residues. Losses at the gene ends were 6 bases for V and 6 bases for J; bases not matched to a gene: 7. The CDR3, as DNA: TGTGCCAGCAGGGCCAGGGGGCGCGGTCAGCCCCAGCATTTT. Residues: CASRARGRGQPQHF.

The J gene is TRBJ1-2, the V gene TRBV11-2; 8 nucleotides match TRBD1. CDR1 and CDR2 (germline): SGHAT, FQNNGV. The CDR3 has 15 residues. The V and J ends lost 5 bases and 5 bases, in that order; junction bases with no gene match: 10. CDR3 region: CASSPSRDRWYGYTF. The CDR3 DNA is TGTGCCAGCAGCCCCAGCCGGGACAGGTGGTATGGCTACACCTTC.

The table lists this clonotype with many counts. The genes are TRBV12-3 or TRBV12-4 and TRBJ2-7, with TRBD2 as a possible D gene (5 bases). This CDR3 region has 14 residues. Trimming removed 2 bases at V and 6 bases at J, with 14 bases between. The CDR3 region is CASSLSPRRSEQYF. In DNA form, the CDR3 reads TGTGCCAGCAGTTTATCTCCCAGGAGGTCCGAGCAGTACTTC.

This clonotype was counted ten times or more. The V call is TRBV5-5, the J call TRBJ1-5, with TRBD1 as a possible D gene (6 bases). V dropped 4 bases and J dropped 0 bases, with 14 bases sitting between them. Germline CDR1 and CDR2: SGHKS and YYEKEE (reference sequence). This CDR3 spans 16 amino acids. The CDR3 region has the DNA TGTGCCAGCAGCCCCATAGGGGGGGATAGCAATCAGCCCCAGCATTTT. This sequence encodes CASSPIGGDSNQPQHF.

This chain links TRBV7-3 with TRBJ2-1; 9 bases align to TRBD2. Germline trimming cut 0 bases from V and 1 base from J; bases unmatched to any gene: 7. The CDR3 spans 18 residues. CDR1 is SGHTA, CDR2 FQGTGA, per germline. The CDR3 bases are TGTGCCAGCAGCTTAACGCCGGTAGCGGGAGAGTCCTACAATGAGCAGTTCTTC. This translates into CASSLTPVAGESYNEQFF.

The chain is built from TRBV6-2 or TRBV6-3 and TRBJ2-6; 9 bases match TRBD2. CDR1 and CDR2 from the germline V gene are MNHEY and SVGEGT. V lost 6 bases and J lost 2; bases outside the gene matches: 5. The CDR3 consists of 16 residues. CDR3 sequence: CASRIAGVAGANVLTF. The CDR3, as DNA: TGTGCCAGCAGGATAGCGGGAGTAGCTGGGGCCAACGTCCTGACTTTC.

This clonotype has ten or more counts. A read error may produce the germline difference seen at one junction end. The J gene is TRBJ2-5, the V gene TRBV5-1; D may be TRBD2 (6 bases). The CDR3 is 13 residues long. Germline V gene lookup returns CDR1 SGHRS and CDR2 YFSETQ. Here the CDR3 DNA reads TGTGCCAGCAGTTCGGGAGACCAAGAGACCCAGTACTTC. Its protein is CASSSGDQETQYF.

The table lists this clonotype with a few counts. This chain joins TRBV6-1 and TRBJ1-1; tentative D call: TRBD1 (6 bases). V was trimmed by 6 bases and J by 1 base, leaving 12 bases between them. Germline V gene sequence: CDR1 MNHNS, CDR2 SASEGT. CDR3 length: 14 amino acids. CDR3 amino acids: CASRGDTSNTEAFF. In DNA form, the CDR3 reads TGTGCCAGCAGGGGGGACACTTCGAACACTGAAGCTTTCTTT.

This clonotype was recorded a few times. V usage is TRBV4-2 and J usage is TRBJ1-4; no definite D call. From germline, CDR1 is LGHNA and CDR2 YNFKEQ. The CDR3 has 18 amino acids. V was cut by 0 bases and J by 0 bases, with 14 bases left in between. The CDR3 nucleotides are TGTGCCAGCAGCCAAGATGTGGCAGGCAAAACAACTAATGAAAAACTGTTTTTT. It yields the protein CASSQDVAGKTTNEKLFF.

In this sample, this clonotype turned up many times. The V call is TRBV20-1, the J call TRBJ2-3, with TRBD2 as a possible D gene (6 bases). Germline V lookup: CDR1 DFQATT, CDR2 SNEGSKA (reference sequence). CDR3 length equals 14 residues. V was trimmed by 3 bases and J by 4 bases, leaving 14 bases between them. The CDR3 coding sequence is TGCAGTGCTAGGCCGGAGGGGACGCCAGATACGCAGTATTTT. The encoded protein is CSARPEGTPDTQYF.